The subject of this entry is one TCR beta chain. Its cognate antigen is unknown. The PCR made use of 60 Vbeta and 13 Jbeta primers. TCRdb's copy holds only in-frame clones and misses some; the assay was immunoSEQ multiplex PCR. The table records 140,000 to 150,000 clones, approximately 70% of them present only once. This entry comes from a study of cytomegalovirus exposure and HLA in healthy donors. General study results and limits: A later analysis found TCR association rates differed by HLA locus, highest for DRB1 and lowest for HLA-C. In a later analysis, a missense DCLRE1C variant was linked to TCR beta V- and J-gene trimming. Accurate predictions that matched the HLA-A and HLA-B alleles of most subjects were reportedly made from TCR beta sequences.

The sample consisted of PBMCs. This sequence was found in a woman aged 55-69 years in good health and CMV-seronegative.

The CDR3 coding sequence is TGTGCCAGCAGCCTCTGGAGGGGCAGAGGGACCGGGGAGCTGTTTTTT. The encoded protein is CASSLWRGRGTGELFF. The V call is TRBV27, the J call TRBJ2-2; TRBD2 is a possible D gene (6 bases). There are 16 residues in the CDR3. Germline assignment: CDR1 MNHEY and CDR2 SMNVEV (reference sequence). V lost 6 bases and J 5 bases, leaving 19 bases between the germline ends.